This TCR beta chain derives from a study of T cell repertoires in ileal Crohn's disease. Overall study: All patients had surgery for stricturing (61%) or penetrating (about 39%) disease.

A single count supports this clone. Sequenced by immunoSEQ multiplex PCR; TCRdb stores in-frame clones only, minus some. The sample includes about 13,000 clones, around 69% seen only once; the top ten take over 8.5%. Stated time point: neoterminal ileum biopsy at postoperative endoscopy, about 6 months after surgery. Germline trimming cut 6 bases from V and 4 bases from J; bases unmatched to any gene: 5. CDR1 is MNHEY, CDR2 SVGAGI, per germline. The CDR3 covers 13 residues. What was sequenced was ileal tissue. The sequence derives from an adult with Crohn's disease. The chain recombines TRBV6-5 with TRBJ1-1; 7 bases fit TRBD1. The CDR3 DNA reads TGTGCCAGCAGGAGACAGGGTAGCACTGAAGCTTTCTTT. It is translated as CASRRQGSTEAFF.